Below, 27 T cell receptor beta chains from the same sample are listed, as sequenced in a study of blood T cell repertoires in COVID-19. Assay used: immunoSEQ multiplex PCR; TCRdb lists only in-frame clones, some missing. Seen here are about 160,000 clones, 70% to 90% observed once, and the top ten hold 0.85% to 1.2%. Sequencing was carried out using peripheral blood. These receptors all stem from a man aged 40-49 years with acute or convalescent COVID-19.

This clone appeared a few times. This chain connects TRBV2 to TRBJ1-1, with D possibly matching TRBD1 (6 bases). The V gene lost 6 bases and the J gene lost 3 bases, with 17 bases spanning the gap. Germline loops: CDR1 SNHLY, CDR2 FYNNEI. This CDR3 contains 15 residues. The CDR3 DNA reads TGTGCCAGCAGGAGGAGGGGGGGCGGCGACACTGAAGCTTTCTTT. Its protein is CASRRRGGGDTEAFF.

This chain uses TRBV19 with TRBJ2-6, with D unresolved. This CDR3 region has 16 residues. CDR1 and CDR2 from the germline V gene are LNHDA and SQIVND (reference sequence). Trimming took 7 bases from V and 1 from J, leaving 14 bases between them. CDR3 region: CASIQSAGSGANVLTF. The DNA of the CDR3 is TGTGCCAGTATCCAATCCGCCGGGTCTGGGGCCAACGTCCTGACTTTC.

DNA of the CDR3: TGCGCCAGCAGTGCCGATCTAGCGGGGGTGTACACCGGGGAGCTGTTTTTT. Translated: CASSADLAGVYTGELFF. The J gene is TRBJ2-2, the V gene TRBV5-1; 10 positions match TRBD2. The V gene's germline CDR1 is SGHRS and CDR2 YFSETQ. With V trimmed by 5 bases and J by 3 bases, 10 bases remained unmatched. CDR3 length equals 17 residues. Based on the CDR3 plus reference TRBV5-1 and TRBJ2-2, the full variable domain is KAGVTQTPRYLIKTRGQQVTLSCSPISGHRSVSWYQQTPGQGLQFLFEYFSETQRNKGNFPGRFSGRQFSNSRSEMNVSTLELGDSALYLCASSADLAGVYTGELFFGEGSRLTVL.

Worth noting for this clone: This same CDR3 is encoded by further DNA sequences in the sample. This chain uses TRBV6-1 with TRBJ1-1, with a weak D call TRBD1 (6 bases). V was pared by 3 bases and J by 2 bases, with 10 bases between. The V gene's germline CDR1 is MNHNS and CDR2 SASEGT. The CDR3 covers 14 residues. The CDR3 region is CASSEGRGNTEAFF. The CDR3 region has the DNA TGTGCCAGCAGTGAGGGCAGGGGAAACACTGAAGCTTTCTTT.

J is TRBJ1-1 and V is TRBV7-3, with D possibly matching TRBD1 (6 bases). Looked up from germline, CDR1 is SGHTA and CDR2 is FQGTGA. This CDR3 is 13 amino acids long. V was pared by 4 bases and J by 2 bases, with 8 bases between. The CDR3 DNA sequence: TGTGCCAGCAGCTGGGGGCCCAACACTGAAGCTTTCTTT. Its protein is CASSWGPNTEAFF.

The chain combines TRBV28 with TRBJ1-1; no firm D call. CDR3 length: 14 amino acids. Germline values: CDR1 MDHEN, CDR2 SYDVKM. Trimming took off 1 base at V and 0 bases at J, with 6 bases between the two ends. CDR3 coding DNA: TGTGCCAGCAGTTTATTACAGATGAACACTGAAGCTTTCTTT. As protein: CASSLLQMNTEAFF. Supplemented by reference TRBV28 and TRBJ1-1, the full variable domain reads DVKVTQSSRYLVKRTGEKVFLECVQDMDHENMFWYRQDPGLGLRLIYFSYDVKMKEKGDIPEGYSVSREKKERFSLILESASTNQTSMYLCASSLLQMNTEAFFGQGTRLTVV.

CDR3 sequence: CASSWSQGSTGELFF. The CDR3, as DNA: TGTGCCAGCAGCTGGTCACAGGGGAGCACCGGGGAGCTGTTTTTT. The chain has TRBV5-4 and TRBJ2-2; 7 nucleotides line up with TRBD1. Germline assignment: CDR1 SGHNT and CDR2 YYREEE (reference sequence). This CDR3 has 15 residues. Trimming at V came to 3 bases and at J to 4 bases, leaving 6 bases not matched to a gene.

The sample holds one count of this clone. This chain connects TRBV7-6 to TRBJ2-2, with TRBD2 matching over 9 bases. Per the germline V gene, CDR1 is SGHVS and CDR2 is FNYEAQ. The V and J ends lost 5 bases and 0 bases, in that order; junction bases with no gene match: 10. CDR3 length equals 18 residues. The CDR3 DNA reads TGTGCCAGCAGCCCCGGGGCGAGCGGGGGGACGAACACCGGGGAGCTGTTTTTT. Residues: CASSPGASGGTNTGELFF.

This CDR3 is CASTSQGANGELFF. For the CDR3, the DNA is TGTGCCAGCACCAGTCAGGGGGCCAACGGGGAGCTGTTTTTT. The rearrangement joins TRBV11-2 to TRBJ2-2; 8 positions match TRBD1. Germline-derived CDR1 and CDR2 are SGHAT and FQNNGV. The CDR3 has 14 amino acids. V was pared by 7 bases and J by 7 bases, with 8 bases of the junction left unmatched.

The rearrangement links TRBV7-2 to TRBJ1-2, with a weak D call TRBD1 (5 bases). This CDR3 comprises 15 residues. The germline V gene has CDR1 SGHTA and CDR2 FQGNSA. The V end was cut by 6 bases, the J end by 7 bases, with 21 bases between. The CDR3 DNA sequence: TGTGCCAGCAGTTCCGCGGAGGGACTGCTCCGTGGCTACACCTTC. Its translation: CASSSAEGLLRGYTF.

This clone was observed once. The gene calls are TRBV5-1 and TRBJ1-1; 8 bases match TRBD1. Germline assignment: CDR1 SGHRS and CDR2 YFSETQ. J gave up 1 base and V 0 bases, and 2 bases lay outside the gene matches. The CDR3 length is 15 residues. The CDR3 DNA reads as TGCGCCAGCAGCTTGGCGGGACAGGAGAACACTGAAGCTTTCTTT. This translates into CASSLAGQENTEAFF.

This clone was observed a single time. J is TRBJ1-5 and V is TRBV6-5; a weak D match, TRBD1 (6 bases). This CDR3 has 15 residues. Trimming stripped 6 bases from V and 0 bases from J, with 12 bases between. Germline V gene sequence: CDR1 MNHEY, CDR2 SVGAGI. The CDR3 spells CASSPGGASNQPQHF. CDR3 DNA sequence: TGTGCCAGCAGCCCCGGGGGGGCTAGCAATCAGCCCCAGCATTTT.

This clone appeared once. The chain joins TRBV6-6 to TRBJ2-1; 12 bases map to TRBD2. CDR1 is MNHNY, CDR2 SVGAGI, per germline (reference sequence). The ends lost 5 bases at V and 9 bases at J; junction bases unmatched: 11. This CDR3 is built from 16 residues. In DNA form, the CDR3 reads TGTGCCAGCAGTCCCCTAGCGGGGGGGACTTCGAGTGAGCAGTTCTTC. Translating it yields CASSPLAGGTSSEQFF.

The chain joins TRBV24-1 to TRBJ2-2; 8 nucleotides align to TRBD1. This CDR3 comprises 17 residues. Germline CDR1 is KGHDR and CDR2 is SFDVKD. J lost 5 bases, V lost 2 bases, and 9 bases had no gene match. The CDR3 DNA is TGTGCCACCAGTGATTCCCGGACAGGGTTGAGTACCGGGGAGCTGTTTTTT. Protein product: CATSDSRTGLSTGELFF.

The V call is TRBV6-6, the J call TRBJ1-6; 8 bases match TRBD1. Germline V gives CDR1 MNHNY, CDR2 SVGAGI (reference sequence). This CDR3 comprises 16 residues. After removal of 3 bases from V and 9 bases from J, the junction contained 10 bases not matched to a gene. The CDR3 DNA is TGTGCCAGCAGTTATAGTTCAGGGGGCGAGGGTTCACCCCTCCACTTT. Its translation is CASSYSSGGEGSPLHF.

This rearrangement joins TRBV4-3 to TRBJ2-7; a weak D match, TRBD2 (6 bases). V was shortened by 4 bases and J by 1 base, with 14 bases between the two germline ends. Germline V lookup: CDR1 LGHNA, CDR2 YSLEER. The CDR3 runs 15 residues. In DNA form, the CDR3 reads TGCGCCAGCAGCCTCGGGGAGGACGGTTCCTACGAGCAGTACTTC. It translates to CASSLGEDGSYEQYF.

The gene calls are TRBV18 and TRBJ1-2, with TRBD1 matching 8 bases. The trim removed 2 bases at V and 3 bases at J, leaving 8 bases unmatched. CDR3 length equals 16 residues. Germline CDR1 is KGHSH and CDR2 is LQKENI. In DNA form, the CDR3 reads TGTGCCAGCTCACCAGCGACAGGGGCGAATGACTATGGCTACACCTTC. Translating gives CASSPATGANDYGYTF.

This clone was recorded only once. The chain uses TRBV10-3 and TRBJ2-1; 8 bases fit TRBD2. Germline CDR1 is ENHRY and CDR2 is SYGVKD. V lost 4 bases, J lost 8 bases, and 13 bases stayed unmatched. This CDR3 contains 16 residues. The CDR3 region has the DNA TGTGCCATCAGTGGGACCCCCGCGGGGGGCGGGGATGAGCAGTTCTTC. Its protein is CAISGTPAGGGDEQFF.

This clone was seen once. The chain joins TRBV4-1 to TRBJ2-3; 8 bases match TRBD2. This CDR3 contains 18 residues. V dropped 0 bases and J dropped 0; count of bases not matched to a gene: 8. Per germline, CDR1 MGHRA and CDR2 YSYEKL. The CDR3 nucleotides are TGCGCCAGCAGCCAAGATCTCGGTCTAGCGGGTAGCACAGATACGCAGTATTTT. This sequence encodes CASSQDLGLAGSTDTQYF.

This clone was counted a single time. This chain connects TRBV6-1 to TRBJ1-5, with D perhaps matching TRBD1 (5 bases). From germline, CDR1 is MNHNS and CDR2 SASEGT. The CDR3 consists of 17 residues. Trimming stripped 3 bases from V and 0 bases from J, with 15 bases between. This CDR3 is CASSDQRGRHSNQPQHF. The CDR3 DNA sequence: TGTGCCAGCAGTGATCAAAGGGGTCGTCATAGCAATCAGCCCCAGCATTTT.

This clone was seen a handful of times. V gene TRBV5-1 combines with J gene TRBJ1-1; a weak D match, TRBD1 (6 bases). The CDR3 loop spans 13 amino acids. Germline CDR1 reads SGHRS; CDR2 reads YFSETQ. V lost 0 bases and J 8 bases, leaving 11 bases between the germline ends. The CDR3 loop is CASSLDGGGEAFF. The CDR3 region has the DNA TGCGCCAGCAGCTTGGACGGGGGGGGCGAAGCTTTCTTT.

The chain couples TRBV29-1 to TRBJ1-3; the D is unclear. The length of the CDR3 is 11 residues. With 6 bases removed from V and 1 base from J, the gap between germline ends came to 4 bases. Germline CDR1 is SQVTM and CDR2 is ANQGSEA. The CDR3 loop is CSVESGNTIYF. For the CDR3, the DNA is TGCAGCGTGGAGTCTGGAAACACCATATATTTT. The full variable domain, with the rest looked up from reference TRBV29-1 and TRBJ1-3, is SAVISQKPSRDICQRGTSLTIQCQVDSQVTMMFWYRQQPGQSLTLIATANQGSEATYESGFVIDKFPISRPNLTFSTLTVSNMSPEDSSIYLCSVESGNTIYFGEGSWLTVV.

The rearrangement uses TRBV7-8 and TRBJ2-7; 9 nucleotides match TRBD2. The CDR3 loop spans 14 amino acids. V lost 5 bases to trimming and J lost 2 bases; unmatched junction nucleotides: 4. Germline V lookup: CDR1 SGHVS, CDR2 FQNEAQ. The CDR3 loop is CASSLQRGAYEQYF. The CDR3 DNA follows: TGTGCCAGCAGCCTTCAGCGGGGGGCCTACGAGCAGTACTTC. The whole variable domain, remainder taken from reference TRBV7-8 and TRBJ2-7, is GAGVSQSPRYKVAKRGQDVALRCDPISGHVSLFWYQQALGQGPEFLTYFQNEAQLDKSGLPSDRFFAERPEGSVSTLKIQRTQQEDSAVYLCASSLQRGAYEQYFGPGTRLTVT.

This clone was seen once. V is TRBV9 and J is TRBJ2-7; TRBD2 agrees at 8 bases. The CDR3 runs to 13 residues. With 2 bases clipped from V and 6 bases from J, the junction kept 4 bases outside the gene matches. Germline V gene data show CDR1 as SGDLS and CDR2 as YYNGEE. The CDR3 here is CASSVGGGTEQYF. CDR3 in DNA: TGTGCCAGCAGCGTCGGGGGGGGAACCGAGCAGTACTTC. Full variable domain (remainder filled in from reference TRBV9 and TRBJ2-7): DSGVTQTPKHLITATGQRVTLRCSPRSGDLSVYWYQQSLDQGLQFLIQYYNGEERAKGNILERFSAQQFPDLHSELNLSSLELGDSALYFCASSVGGGTEQYFGPGTRLTVT.

The chain couples TRBV11-2 to TRBJ1-5, with TRBD1 matching 7 bases. This CDR3 region has 15 residues. V lost 0 bases and J lost 7; bases outside the gene matches: 6. CDR1 is SGHAT, CDR2 FQNNGV, per germline. The CDR3 nucleotides read TGTGCCAGCAGCTTAGACCCGACAGGGAAACAGCCCCAGCATTTT. Protein sequence: CASSLDPTGKQPQHF.

This chain connects TRBV30 to TRBJ2-7; TRBD2 matches 8 bases. Unmatched junction bases numbered 5, after V lost 4 bases and J lost 3 bases. CDR1 GTSNPN and CDR2 SVGIG come from the germline V gene (reference sequence). The CDR3 runs 13 residues. CDR3 nucleotide sequence: TGTGCCTGGACGGGCGGGGGGTACTACGAGCAGTACTTC. This sequence encodes CAWTGGGYYEQYF. The whole variable domain, remainder taken from reference TRBV30 and TRBJ2-7, is SQTIHQWPATLVQPVGSPLSLECTVEGTSNPNLYWYRQAAGRGLQLLFYSVGIGQISSEVPQNLSASRPQDRQFILSSKKLLLSDSGFYLCAWTGGGYYEQYFGPGTRLTVT.

V usage is TRBV4-1 and J usage is TRBJ1-5, with 7 bases matching TRBD1. This CDR3 region has 14 residues. Germline V gene sequence: CDR1 MGHRA, CDR2 YSYEKL. V dropped 0 bases and J dropped 7; count of bases not matched to a gene: 3. CDR3 nucleotide sequence: TGCGCCAGCAGCCAAGAGACAGGGAAACAGCCCCAGCATTTT. As protein: CASSQETGKQPQHF.